A selection of T cell receptor beta chains follows, all from one sample in a study of neurological immune-mediated disorders. TCRdb re-called the 5' RACE reads with MiXCR, one entry per CDR3 protein. Counted here are roughly 89,000 distinct CDR3 sequences, 2.6% occurring once; the ten biggest clones make up 1.1%. What was sequenced was PBMCs. The source is a woman in her 30s with multiple sclerosis. Both conserved end residues are trimmed from each CDR3. The D gene is left open where the match is weak.

d_call	v_call	j_call	cdr3_length	cdr3_aa
TRBD2	TRBV20-1	TRBJ2-1	14	SATTGTSGTYNEQF
.	TRBV11-2	TRBJ2-1	12	ASSLADPYNEQF
.	TRBV20-1	TRBJ1-2	10	SATRLSYGYT
TRBD1	TRBV7-8	TRBJ2-2	13	ASSPGTANTGELF
TRBD1	TRBV11-2	TRBJ1-1	13	ASSQGQGANTEAF
.	TRBV20-1	TRBJ1-1	11	SASLGVNTEAF
.	TRBV7-2	TRBJ2-2	13	ASSSWPQSGGELF
.	TRBV5-1	TRBJ1-3	13	ASSHGQNSGNTIY
.	TRBV29-1	TRBJ2-7	9	SVEIGYEQY
.	TRBV7-9	TRBJ2-1	13	ASSLDRVSYNEQF
.	TRBV29-1	TRBJ2-5	11	SVWSEGGETQY
TRBD2	TRBV6-5	TRBJ2-7	12	ASSPRRGAYEQY
TRBD1	TRBV13	TRBJ1-2	12	ASSIADRAGGYT
TRBD1	TRBV19	TRBJ2-7	12	ASSPTGGFYEQY
TRBD2	TRBV7-6	TRBJ2-5	12	ASSLTSAWETQY
.	TRBV7-2	TRBJ1-1	14	ASTPLQEGEGTEAF
.	TRBV6-6	TRBJ2-2	11	ASKPLNTGELF
.	TRBV5-1	TRBJ2-7	14	ASSAFRRTDTYEQY
.	TRBV5-1	TRBJ1-2	15	ASSLRSGGDPDYGYT
TRBD1	TRBV15	TRBJ2-5	13	ATSRDNRGEETQY
.	TRBV7-9	TRBJ2-7	13	ASSLVIGEVGEQY
.	TRBV5-5	TRBJ2-1	12	ASSSNRGNNEQF
.	TRBV7-8	TRBJ1-4	12	ASTPAGGSEKLF
TRBD2	TRBV29-1	TRBJ2-3	13	SVPTLAGRTDTQY
.	TRBV7-9	TRBJ2-7	14	ASSLIPPAGSGEQY
.	TRBV5-1	TRBJ2-3	13	ASSFSQGWGDTQY
.	TRBV10-2	TRBJ2-2	15	ASSEKARMLAAGELF